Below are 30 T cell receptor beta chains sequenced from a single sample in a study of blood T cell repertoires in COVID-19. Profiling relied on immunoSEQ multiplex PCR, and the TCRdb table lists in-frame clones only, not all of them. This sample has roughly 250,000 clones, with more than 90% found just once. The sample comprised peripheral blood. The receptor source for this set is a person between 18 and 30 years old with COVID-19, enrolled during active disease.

Here the CDR3 reads CATSAHYNEQFF. In DNA form, the CDR3 reads TGTGCCACCAGTGCCCACTACAATGAGCAGTTCTTC. The chain combines TRBV24-1 with TRBJ2-1; unclear D gene. The CDR3 is made up of 12 amino acids. Germline CDR1 reads KGHDR; CDR2 reads SFDVKD. V was clipped by 5 bases and J by 3 bases, with 4 bases between them.

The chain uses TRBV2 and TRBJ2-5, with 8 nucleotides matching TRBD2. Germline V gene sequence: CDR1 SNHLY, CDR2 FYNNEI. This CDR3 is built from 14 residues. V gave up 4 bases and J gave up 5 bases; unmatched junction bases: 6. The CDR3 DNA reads TGTGCCAGCAGTGTTAATAGCGGGATTGAGACCCAGTACTTC. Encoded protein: CASSVNSGIETQYF. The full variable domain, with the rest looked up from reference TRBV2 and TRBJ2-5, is EPEVTQTPSHQVTQMGQEVILRCVPISNHLYFYWYRQILGQKVEFLVSFYNNEISEKSEIFDDQFSVERPDGSNFTLKIRSTKLEDSAMYFCASSVNSGIETQYFGPGTRLLVL.

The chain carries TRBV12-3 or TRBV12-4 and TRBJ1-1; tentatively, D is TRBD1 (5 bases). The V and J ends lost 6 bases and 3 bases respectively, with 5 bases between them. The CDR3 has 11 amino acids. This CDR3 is CASSRDTEAFF. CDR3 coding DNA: TGTGCCAGCAGCAGGGACACTGAAGCTTTCTTT.

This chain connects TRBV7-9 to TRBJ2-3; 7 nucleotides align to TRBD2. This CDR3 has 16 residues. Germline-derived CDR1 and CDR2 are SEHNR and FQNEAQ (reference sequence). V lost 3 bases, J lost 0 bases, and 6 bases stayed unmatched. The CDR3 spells CASSFHVGGSTDTQYF. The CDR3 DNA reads TGTGCCAGCAGCTTTCACGTCGGGGGGAGCACAGATACGCAGTATTTT.

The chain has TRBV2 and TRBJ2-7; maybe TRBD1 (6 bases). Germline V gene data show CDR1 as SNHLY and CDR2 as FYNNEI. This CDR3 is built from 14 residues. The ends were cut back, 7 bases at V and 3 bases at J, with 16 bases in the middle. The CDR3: CASTYRDKSYEQYF. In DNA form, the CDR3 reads TGTGCCAGCACTTATCGGGACAAAAGCTACGAGCAGTACTTC.

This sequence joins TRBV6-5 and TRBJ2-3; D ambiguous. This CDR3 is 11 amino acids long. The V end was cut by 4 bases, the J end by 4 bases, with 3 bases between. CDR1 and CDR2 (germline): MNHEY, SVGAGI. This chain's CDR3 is CASSWPDTQYF. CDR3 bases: TGTGCCAGCAGTTGGCCAGATACGCAGTATTTT.

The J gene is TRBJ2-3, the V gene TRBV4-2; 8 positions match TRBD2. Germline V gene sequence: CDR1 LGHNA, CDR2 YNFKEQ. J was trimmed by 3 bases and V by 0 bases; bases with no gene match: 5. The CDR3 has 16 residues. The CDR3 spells CASSQDHSGVTDTQYF. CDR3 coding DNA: TGTGCCAGCAGCCAAGATCATAGCGGGGTGACAGATACGCAGTATTTT.

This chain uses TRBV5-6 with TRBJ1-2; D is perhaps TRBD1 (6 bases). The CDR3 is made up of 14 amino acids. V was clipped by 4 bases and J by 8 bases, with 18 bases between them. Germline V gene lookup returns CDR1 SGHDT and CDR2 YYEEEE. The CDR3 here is CASSPGGGEKGYTF. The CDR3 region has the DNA TGTGCCAGCAGCCCGGGGGGCGGGGAGAAGGGCTACACCTTC.

The CDR3 sequence: CASSLTLRGKTGELFF. The CDR3 DNA follows: TGTGCCAGCAGTTTAACGCTCCGGGGGAAGACCGGGGAGCTGTTTTTT. This sequence joins TRBV28 and TRBJ2-2, with a tentative D call TRBD2 (6 bases). Germline assignment: CDR1 MDHEN and CDR2 SYDVKM. Trimming cost V 2 bases and J 5 bases, with 15 bases left between them. This CDR3 has 16 amino acids.

The CDR3, as DNA: TGTGCCAGCAGCTTGCGGACAGGGGCCAATCAGCCCCAGCATTTT. Translation gives CASSLRTGANQPQHF. The J gene is TRBJ1-5, the V gene TRBV5-6; 9 positions match TRBD1. The V gene's germline CDR1 is SGHDT and CDR2 YYEEEE. This CDR3 region has 15 residues. V lost 1 base and J lost 3; bases outside the gene matches: 2.

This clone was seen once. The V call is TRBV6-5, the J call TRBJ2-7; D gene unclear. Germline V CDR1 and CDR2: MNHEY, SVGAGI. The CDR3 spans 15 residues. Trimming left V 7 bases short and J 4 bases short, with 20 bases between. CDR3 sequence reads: CASTPSSSNYYEQYF. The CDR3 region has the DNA TGTGCCAGCACCCCTTCGAGTTCCAATTATTACGAGCAGTACTTC.

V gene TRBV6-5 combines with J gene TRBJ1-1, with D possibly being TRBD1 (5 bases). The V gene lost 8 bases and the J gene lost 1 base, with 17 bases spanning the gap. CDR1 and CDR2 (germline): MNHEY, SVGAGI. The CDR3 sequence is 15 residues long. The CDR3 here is CASQGVQGGNTEAFF. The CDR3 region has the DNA TGTGCCAGCCAAGGCGTCCAGGGTGGGAACACTGAAGCTTTCTTT.

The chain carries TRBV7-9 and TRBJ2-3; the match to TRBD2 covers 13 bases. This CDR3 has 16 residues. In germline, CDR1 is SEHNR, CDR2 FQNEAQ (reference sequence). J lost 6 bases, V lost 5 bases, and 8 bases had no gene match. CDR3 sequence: CASSPTSGRATDTQYF. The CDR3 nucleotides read TGTGCCAGCAGCCCCACTAGCGGGAGGGCCACGGATACGCAGTATTTT.

The CDR3 DNA reads as TGTGCCTGGGGCGGGGTACAGTATAGCGGGAGTCCAGAGACCCAGTACTTC. This encodes CAWGGVQYSGSPETQYF. This chain joins TRBV30 and TRBJ2-5, with 9 bases matching TRBD2. This CDR3 region has 17 residues. Germline CDR1 GTSNPN, CDR2 SVGIG (reference sequence). Germline trimming cut 5 bases from V and 4 bases from J; bases unmatched to any gene: 17.

The CDR3 DNA follows: TGTGCCAGCAGTCCAACGGGTCTAGAGGGTGTTGAGCAGTTCTTC. Translating gives CASSPTGLEGVEQFF. The chain is built from TRBV28 and TRBJ2-1; D is possibly TRBD2 (5 bases). Deletions cut 5 bases from V and 9 bases from J, with 20 bases between. This CDR3 spans 15 amino acids. Germline V gene data show CDR1 as MDHEN and CDR2 as SYDVKM.

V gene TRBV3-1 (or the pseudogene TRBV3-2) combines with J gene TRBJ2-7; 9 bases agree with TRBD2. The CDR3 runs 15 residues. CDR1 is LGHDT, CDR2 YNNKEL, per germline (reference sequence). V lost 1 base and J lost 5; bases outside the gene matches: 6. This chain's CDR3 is CASSQGPSGINEQYF. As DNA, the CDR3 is TGTGCCAGCAGCCAAGGGCCTAGCGGGATCAACGAGCAGTACTTC.

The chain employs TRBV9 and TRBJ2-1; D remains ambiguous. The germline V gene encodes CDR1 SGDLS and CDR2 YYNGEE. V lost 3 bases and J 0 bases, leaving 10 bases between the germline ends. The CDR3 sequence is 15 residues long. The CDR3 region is CASSAGFGSYNEQFF. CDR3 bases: TGTGCCAGCAGCGCCGGTTTTGGCTCCTACAATGAGCAGTTCTTC.

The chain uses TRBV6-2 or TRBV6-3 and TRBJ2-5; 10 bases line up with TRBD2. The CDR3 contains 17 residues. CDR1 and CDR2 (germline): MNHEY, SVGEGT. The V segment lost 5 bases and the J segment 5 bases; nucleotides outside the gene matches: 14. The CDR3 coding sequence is TGTGCCAGCAGTAGAAATCGGCTAGCGGGAGAATCGGAGACCCAGTACTTC. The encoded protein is CASSRNRLAGESETQYF.

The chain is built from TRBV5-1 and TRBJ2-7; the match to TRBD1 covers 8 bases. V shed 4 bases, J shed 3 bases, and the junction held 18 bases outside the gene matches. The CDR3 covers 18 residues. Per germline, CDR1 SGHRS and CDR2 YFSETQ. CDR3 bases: TGCGCCAGCAGCACCGGACAGGGATGGAGGTCGGAGGGCTACGAGCAGTACTTC. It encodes CASSTGQGWRSEGYEQYF. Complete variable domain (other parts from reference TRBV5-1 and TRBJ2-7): KAGVTQTPRYLIKTRGQQVTLSCSPISGHRSVSWYQQTPGQGLQFLFEYFSETQRNKGNFPGRFSGRQFSNSRSEMNVSTLELGDSALYLCASSTGQGWRSEGYEQYFGPGTRLTVT.

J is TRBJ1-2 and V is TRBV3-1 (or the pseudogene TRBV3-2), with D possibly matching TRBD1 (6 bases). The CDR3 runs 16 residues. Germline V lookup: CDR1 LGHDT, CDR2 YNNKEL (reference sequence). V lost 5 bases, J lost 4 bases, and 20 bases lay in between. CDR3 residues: CASSETAETGTYGYTF. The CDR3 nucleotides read TGTGCCAGCAGCGAAACCGCGGAGACAGGCACCTATGGCTACACCTTC.

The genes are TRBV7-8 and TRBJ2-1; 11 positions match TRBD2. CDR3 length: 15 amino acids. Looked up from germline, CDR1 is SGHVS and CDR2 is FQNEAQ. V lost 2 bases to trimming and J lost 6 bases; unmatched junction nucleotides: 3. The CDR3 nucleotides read TGTGCCAGCAGCTTATTAGCGGGAGGGCCCAATGAGCAGTTCTTC. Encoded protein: CASSLLAGGPNEQFF.

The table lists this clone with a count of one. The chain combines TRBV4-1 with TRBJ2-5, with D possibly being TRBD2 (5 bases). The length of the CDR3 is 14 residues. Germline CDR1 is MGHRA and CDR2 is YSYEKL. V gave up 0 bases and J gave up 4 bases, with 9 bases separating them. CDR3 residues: CASSQDNGIETQYF. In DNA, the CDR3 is TGCGCCAGCAGCCAAGATAACGGGATAGAGACCCAGTACTTC.

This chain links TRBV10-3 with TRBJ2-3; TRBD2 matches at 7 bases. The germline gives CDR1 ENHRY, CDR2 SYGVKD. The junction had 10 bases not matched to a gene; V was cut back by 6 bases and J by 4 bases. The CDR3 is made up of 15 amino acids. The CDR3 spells CAISPGGGGADTQYF. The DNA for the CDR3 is TGTGCCATCAGCCCGGGCGGGGGAGGCGCAGATACGCAGTATTTT.

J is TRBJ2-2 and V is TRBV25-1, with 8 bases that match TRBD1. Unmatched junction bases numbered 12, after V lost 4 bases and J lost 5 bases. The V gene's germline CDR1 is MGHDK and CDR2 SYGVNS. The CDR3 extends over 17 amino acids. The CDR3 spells CASSAPGQGGTTGELFF. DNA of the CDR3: TGTGCCAGCAGTGCCCCAGGACAGGGAGGTACGACCGGGGAGCTGTTTTTT.

The CDR3: CASSFGQGMSDTQYF. The CDR3 DNA sequence: TGCGCCAGCAGCTTCGGCCAGGGGATGTCAGATACGCAGTATTTT. This chain links TRBV5-1 with TRBJ2-3; perhaps TRBD1 as D (6 bases). V lost 2 bases to trimming and J lost 4 bases, with 14 bases between them. Germline V gene sequence: CDR1 SGHRS, CDR2 YFSETQ. This CDR3 is built from 15 residues.

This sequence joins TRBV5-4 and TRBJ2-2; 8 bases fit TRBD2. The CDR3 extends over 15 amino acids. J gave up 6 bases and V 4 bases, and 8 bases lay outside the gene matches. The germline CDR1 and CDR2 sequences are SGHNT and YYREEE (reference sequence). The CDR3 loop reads CASSGLAEGPGELFF. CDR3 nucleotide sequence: TGTGCCAGCAGCGGACTAGCAGAAGGTCCCGGGGAGCTGTTTTTT.

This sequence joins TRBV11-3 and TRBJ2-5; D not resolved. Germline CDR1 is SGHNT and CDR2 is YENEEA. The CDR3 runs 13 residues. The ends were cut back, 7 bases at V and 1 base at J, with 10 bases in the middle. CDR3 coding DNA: TGTGCCAGCAAACATCCTCTCCAAGAGACCCAGTACTTC. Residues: CASKHPLQETQYF.

CDR3 sequence reads: CASSQGTAITGELFF. The CDR3 bases are TGCGCCAGCAGCCAAGGGACTGCGATTACCGGGGAGCTGTTTTTT. This chain connects TRBV4-1 to TRBJ2-2, with D perhaps TRBD2 (5 bases). The germline CDR1 and CDR2 sequences are MGHRA and YSYEKL. This CDR3 comprises 15 residues. The V gene lost 1 base and the J gene lost 5 bases, with 11 bases spanning the gap.

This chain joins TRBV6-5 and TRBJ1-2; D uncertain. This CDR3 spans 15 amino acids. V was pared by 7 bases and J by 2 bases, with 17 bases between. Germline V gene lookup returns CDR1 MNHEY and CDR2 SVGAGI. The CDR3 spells CASTEEGWRNYGYTF. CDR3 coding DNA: TGTGCCAGCACGGAAGAAGGCTGGCGGAACTATGGCTACACCTTC.

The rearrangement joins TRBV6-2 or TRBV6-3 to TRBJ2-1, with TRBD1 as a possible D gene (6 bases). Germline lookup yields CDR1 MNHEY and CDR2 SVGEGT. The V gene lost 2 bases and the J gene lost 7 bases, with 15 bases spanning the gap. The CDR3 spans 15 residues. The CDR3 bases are TGTGCCAGCAGTTACGGCCGGGCTACAGGGAATGAGCAGTTCTTC. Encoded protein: CASSYGRATGNEQFF.